This paragraph covers one T cell receptor (beta chain) sequence. The antigen remains undetermined. Libraries were prepared by immunoSEQ multiplex PCR; TCRdb keeps only in-frame clonotypes and omits some of them. The sample contains some 60,000 clones, less than 80% of which appear only once. These data come from a study of radiotherapy plus CTLA-4 blockade in lung cancer. Study-level background: Objective responses were seen in around 19% of patients, disease control in less than 40%. General observations from the study: TCR clones originating in tumors grew in number in blood after radiotherapy plus ipilimumab.

Germline assignment: CDR1 GTSNPN and CDR2 SVGIG (reference sequence). This CDR3 is built from 12 residues. The V gene end was trimmed by 0 bases and the J gene end by 11 bases; junction bases not matched to a gene: 3. This material consisted of peripheral blood, taken from a patient treated with radiotherapy plus ipilimumab. The TCR comes from a human donor with non-small cell lung cancer who had a complete response to radiotherapy plus ipilimumab. The chain employs TRBV30 and TRBJ2-3, with 9 positions matching TRBD2. The CDR3 region has the DNA TGTGCCTGGAGTGTACAAGCGGGGGGGCAGTATTTT. Encoded protein: CAWSVQAGGQYF.